One TCR beta chain is described in this entry. Method: immunoSEQ multiplex PCR; TCRdb's copy keeps in-frame clones and lacks some. The sample consists of some 130,000 clones, 70% to 80% of them appearing once. With 5 bases clipped from V and 0 bases from J, the junction kept 4 bases outside the gene matches. Per the germline V gene, CDR1 is SGHVS and CDR2 is FNYEAQ. This CDR3 spans 17 amino acids. The entry originates in a study of blood T cell repertoires in COVID-19. Study context: Researchers got acute and convalescent COVID-19 samples from the United States, Italy and Spain.

Sequencing input: peripheral blood. This clonotype originated in a man aged 60 to 69 who had recovered from COVID-19. The chain combines TRBV7-6 with TRBJ2-1; the match to TRBD2 covers 13 bases. The CDR3 reads CASSPRTSGSSYNEQFF. CDR3 DNA: TGTGCCAGCAGCCCGAGGACTAGCGGGAGCTCCTACAATGAGCAGTTCTTC.